These T cell receptor beta chains were read from a single sample in a study of T-cell memory formation after mild COVID-19. TCRdb redid the calling of the 5' RACE reads with MiXCR, one entry per CDR3 protein. The sample records 580,000 or so distinct CDR3 sequences, approximately 15% being singletons. The specimen was PBMCs or a T cell subset sorted from them (not recorded which). Receptors originate from an adult woman who had mild COVID-19 (a few samples of this study predate the infection). Cell type and time point are not known. Both conserved end residues are part of each CDR3. The order of the fields is clone size, D gene, J gene, V gene, CDR3 DNA, CDR3 protein. The D gene is left open where the match is weak. Not every row has a clone size; where given, it reads once, few, many or a size class.

. . TRBJ2-3 TRBV27 TGTGCCAGCAGATTTGAGGGGAGCACAGATACGCAGTATTTT CASRFEGSTDTQYF
few TRBD1 TRBJ1-4 TRBV9 TGTGCCAGCAGCGTGGGAAACACAGGGGCGCAGGAAAAACTGTTTTTT CASSVGNTGAQEKLFF
few . TRBJ1-3 TRBV4-1 TGCGCCAGCAGCCAAGGGGTAAACACCATATATTTT CASSQGVNTIYF
. TRBD2 TRBJ2-5 TRBV20-1 TGCAGTGCTAGAGATGGGCTAGCGGGAGACGCCCAGTACTTC CSARDGLAGDAQYF
few . TRBJ2-5 TRBV29-1 TGCAGCGCAATGACGGTGTACCAAGAGACCCAGTACTTC CSAMTVYQETQYF
. TRBD2 TRBJ2-3 TRBV4-1 TGCGCCAGCAGCAGCCCCTGGTCCGGGGGGATCACAGATACGCAGTATTTT CASSSPWSGGITDTQYF
few . TRBJ2-5 TRBV5-6 TGTGCCAGCAGCTTCGAAGCGGTGGAGACCCAGTACTTC CASSFEAVETQYF
few TRBD1 TRBJ2-7 TRBV5-5 TGTGCCAGCAGCTTGGACCCGGGACAGGGGGTCCTGTGGGCCTTC CASSLDPGQGVLWAF
. . TRBJ2-3 TRBV4-1 TGCGCCAGCAGCCCCTCTAGCCTCGCTACAGATACGCAGTATTTT CASSPSSLATDTQYF
few TRBD2 TRBJ2-3 TRBV24-1 TGTGCCACCAGTGAGCGTGGGACTAGCGGGCACAAATTGCAGTATTTT CATSERGTSGHKLQYF
few . TRBJ1-2 TRBV20-1 TGCAGTGCTAGAGATCGTTGGATCCTCTATGGCTACACCTTC CSARDRWILYGYTF
few . TRBJ1-1 TRBV5-1 TGCGCCAGCAGCACTTACGACCGGGACTCCGCCGAAGCTTTCTTT CASSTYDRDSAEAFF
. TRBD2 TRBJ2-1 TRBV7-6 TGTGCCAGCAGTTCAAATAGCGGGAGTTCGAGTGAGCAGTTCTTC CASSSNSGSSSEQFF
. . TRBJ1-6 TRBV30 TGTGCCTGGGATAATTCAGGGAGGGGACCCCTCCACTTT CAWDNSGRGPLHF